One and the same sample provided the 3 T cell receptor beta chains below, sequenced in a study of shared clonotypes between healthy human individuals. Sequenced by immunoSEQ multiplex PCR; TCRdb stores in-frame clones only, minus some. The sample gives 2 million to 3 million clones, 80% to 95% of which show up once; roughly 0.39% is in the top ten. Sequencing used naive CD4+ T cells from PBMCs. Subset meaning: CD45RA+ positively selected. The source of these receptors is a man aged 18 to 29 in good health. Some clones in this sample may be carry-over from other donors' samples.

The chain couples TRBV28 to TRBJ2-7; D is unresolved. The ends were cut back, 5 bases at V and 6 bases at J, with 14 bases in the middle. The CDR3 spans 13 residues. From germline, CDR1 is MDHEN and CDR2 SYDVKM. CDR3 nucleotide sequence: TGTGCCAGCAGTCCACAGAGAATTTCCGAGCAGTACTTC. This translates into CASSPQRISEQYF.

The V call is TRBV9, the J call TRBJ2-1, with D perhaps being TRBD1 or TRBD2 (10 bases each). The CDR3 runs to 23 residues. V was shortened by 3 bases and J by 0 bases, with 34 bases between the two germline ends. Germline CDR1 is SGDLS and CDR2 is YYNGEE. The CDR3 protein is CASSARQGALAGGLGSSYNEQFF. The CDR3 DNA reads as TGTGCCAGCAGCGCCCGACAGGGGGCATTAGCGGGAGGCCTGGGAAGCTCCTACAATGAGCAGTTCTTC.

The chain has TRBV6-1 and TRBJ1-3, with TRBD1 as a possible D gene (5 bases). V lost 2 bases and J 3 bases, leaving 11 bases between the germline ends. Germline V gene lookup returns CDR1 MNHNS and CDR2 SASEGT. The CDR3 covers 15 residues. CDR3 nucleotide sequence: TGTGCCAGCAGTGAACAGGGAAGAGATGGAAACACCATATATTTT. Its protein product is CASSEQGRDGNTIYF.